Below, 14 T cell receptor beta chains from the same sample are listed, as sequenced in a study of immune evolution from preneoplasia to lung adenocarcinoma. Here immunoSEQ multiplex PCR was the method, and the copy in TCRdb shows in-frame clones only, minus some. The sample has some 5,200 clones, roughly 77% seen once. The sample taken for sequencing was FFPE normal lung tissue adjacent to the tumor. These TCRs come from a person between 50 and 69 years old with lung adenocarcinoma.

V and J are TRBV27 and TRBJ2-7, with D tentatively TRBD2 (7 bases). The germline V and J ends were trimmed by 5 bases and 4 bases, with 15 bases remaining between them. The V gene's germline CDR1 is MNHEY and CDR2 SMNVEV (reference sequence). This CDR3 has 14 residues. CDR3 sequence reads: CASSPREGGYEQYF. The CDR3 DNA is TGTGCCAGCAGTCCTCGCGAGGGGGGGTACGAGCAGTACTTC.

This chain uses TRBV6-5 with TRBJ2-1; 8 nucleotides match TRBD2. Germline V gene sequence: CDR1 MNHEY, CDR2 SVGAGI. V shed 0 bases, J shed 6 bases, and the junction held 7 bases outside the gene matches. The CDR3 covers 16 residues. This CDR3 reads CASSYSRTSRINEQFF. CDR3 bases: TGTGCCAGCAGTTACTCTCGGACTAGCCGGATCAATGAGCAGTTCTTC.

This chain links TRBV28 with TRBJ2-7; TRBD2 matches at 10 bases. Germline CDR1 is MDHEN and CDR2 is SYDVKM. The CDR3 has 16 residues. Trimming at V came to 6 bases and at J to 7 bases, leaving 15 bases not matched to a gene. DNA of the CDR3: TGTGCCAGCAGACCAATCAGCGGGAGGGCCGGGGGGGAGCAGTACTTC. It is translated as CASRPISGRAGGEQYF.

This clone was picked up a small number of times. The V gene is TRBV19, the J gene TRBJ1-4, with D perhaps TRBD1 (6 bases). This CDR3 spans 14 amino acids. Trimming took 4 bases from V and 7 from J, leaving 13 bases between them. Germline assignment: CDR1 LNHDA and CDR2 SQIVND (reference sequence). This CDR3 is CASSRQAASEKLFF. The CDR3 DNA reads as TGTGCCAGTAGTAGACAGGCGGCGAGTGAAAAACTGTTTTTT. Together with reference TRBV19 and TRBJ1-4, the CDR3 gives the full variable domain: DGGITQSPKYLFRKEGQNVTLSCEQNLNHDAMYWYRQDPGQGLRLIYYSQIVNDFQKGDIAEGYSVSREKKESFPLTVTSAQKNPTAFYLCASSRQAASEKLFFGSGTQLSVL.

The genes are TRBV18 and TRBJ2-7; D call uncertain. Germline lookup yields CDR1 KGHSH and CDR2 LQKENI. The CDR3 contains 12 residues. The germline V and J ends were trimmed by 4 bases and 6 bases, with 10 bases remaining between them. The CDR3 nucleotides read TGTGCCAGCTCACGAAGGACCACCGAGCAGTACTTC. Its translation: CASSRRTTEQYF.

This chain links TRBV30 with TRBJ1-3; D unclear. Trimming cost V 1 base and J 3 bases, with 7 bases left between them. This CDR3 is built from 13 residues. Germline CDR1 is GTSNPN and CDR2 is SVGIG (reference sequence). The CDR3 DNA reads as TGTGCCTGGAGTGCCGGGAATGGAAACACCATATATTTT. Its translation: CAWSAGNGNTIYF.

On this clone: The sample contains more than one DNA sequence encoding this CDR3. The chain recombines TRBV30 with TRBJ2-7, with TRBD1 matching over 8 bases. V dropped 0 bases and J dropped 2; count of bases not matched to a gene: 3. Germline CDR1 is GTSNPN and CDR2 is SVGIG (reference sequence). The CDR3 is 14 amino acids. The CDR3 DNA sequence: TGTGCCTGGAGTGTACAGGGGGGAACCTACGAGCAGTACTTC. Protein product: CAWSVQGGTYEQYF.

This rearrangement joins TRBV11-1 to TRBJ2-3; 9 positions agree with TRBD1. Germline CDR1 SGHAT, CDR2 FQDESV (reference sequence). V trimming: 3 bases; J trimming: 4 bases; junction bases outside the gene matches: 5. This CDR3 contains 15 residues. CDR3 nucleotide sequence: TGTGCCAGCAGCTTGACGGGACAGGGTGCAGATACGCAGTATTTT. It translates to CASSLTGQGADTQYF.

The CDR3 DNA follows: TGTGCCAGTGAGTGGGGCCCGGGCGAGACCCAGTACTTC. Translation gives CASEWGPGETQYF. The rearrangement uses TRBV2 and TRBJ2-5; D possibly corresponds to TRBD1 (5 bases). V was pared by 9 bases and J by 5 bases, with 16 bases between. Germline V gene sequence: CDR1 SNHLY, CDR2 FYNNEI. The CDR3 is made up of 13 amino acids.

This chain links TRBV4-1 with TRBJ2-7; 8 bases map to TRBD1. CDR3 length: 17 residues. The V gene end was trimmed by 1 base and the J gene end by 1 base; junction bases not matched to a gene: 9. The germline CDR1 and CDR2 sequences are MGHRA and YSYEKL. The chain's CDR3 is CASSQGFRTGRSYEQYF. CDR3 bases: TGCGCCAGCAGCCAAGGGTTTAGGACAGGGAGGTCCTACGAGCAGTACTTC.

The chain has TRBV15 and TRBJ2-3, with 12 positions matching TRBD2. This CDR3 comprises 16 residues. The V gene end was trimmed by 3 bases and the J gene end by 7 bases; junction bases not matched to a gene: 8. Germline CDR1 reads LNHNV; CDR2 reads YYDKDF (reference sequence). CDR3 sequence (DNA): TGTGCCACCAGCAGCGATCGGACTAGCGGGGAGAATACGCAGTATTTT. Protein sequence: CATSSDRTSGENTQYF.

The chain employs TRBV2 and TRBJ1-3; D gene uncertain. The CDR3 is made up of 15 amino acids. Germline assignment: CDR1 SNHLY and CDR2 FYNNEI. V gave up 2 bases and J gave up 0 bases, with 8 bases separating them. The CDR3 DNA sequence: TGTGCCAGCAGTGAATCTCCCGGCTCTGGAAACACCATATATTTT. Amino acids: CASSESPGSGNTIYF.

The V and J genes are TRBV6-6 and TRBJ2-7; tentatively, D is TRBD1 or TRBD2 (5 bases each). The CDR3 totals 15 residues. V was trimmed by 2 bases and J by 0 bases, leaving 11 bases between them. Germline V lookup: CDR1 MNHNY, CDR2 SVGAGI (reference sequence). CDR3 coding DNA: TGTGCCAGCAGTTACATTATGGGGACCTCCTACGAGCAGTACTTC. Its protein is CASSYIMGTSYEQYF.

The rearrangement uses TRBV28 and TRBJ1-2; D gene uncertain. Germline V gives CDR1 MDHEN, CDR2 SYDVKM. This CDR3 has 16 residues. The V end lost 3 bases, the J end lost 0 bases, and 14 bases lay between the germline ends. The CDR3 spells CASSFGGSRANYGYTF. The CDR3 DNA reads TGTGCCAGCAGTTTTGGAGGGTCTAGAGCTAACTATGGCTACACCTTC.